The 22 T cell receptor beta chains listed next were all sequenced from one sample in a study of cytomegalovirus exposure and HLA in healthy donors. Vbeta (60) and Jbeta (13) primers were used in the PCR. Method: immunoSEQ multiplex PCR; TCRdb's copy keeps in-frame clones and lacks some. Its table records about 130,000 clones. The sequenced material came from PBMCs. The receptors derive from a man aged 18-30 years in good health and CMV-seronegative.

V gene TRBV10-3 combines with J gene TRBJ2-5; D might be TRBD1 (6 bases). Germline V gives CDR1 ENHRY, CDR2 SYGVKD. The CDR3 length is 19 residues. Trimming pared 3 bases from V and 0 bases from J, leaving 23 bases between. The CDR3 DNA follows: TGTGCCATCAGTGAATGGCGACAGGCCGGTTCTCTGTACCAAGAGACCCAGTACTTC. It is translated as CAISEWRQAGSLYQETQYF.

V usage is TRBV5-1 and J usage is TRBJ1-1; 9 nucleotides line up with TRBD1. CDR3 length equals 14 residues. Unmatched junction bases numbered 7, after V lost 4 bases and J lost 6 bases. CDR1 is SGHRS, CDR2 YFSETQ, per germline. The CDR3 DNA reads TGCGCCAGCAGCACACAGGGGGCGATGCCTGAAGCTTTCTTT. Its protein product is CASSTQGAMPEAFF.

In regard to this clone: Other DNA sequences within the sample encode an identical CDR3. The V call is TRBV9, the J call TRBJ1-5; D is ambiguous. The CDR3 length is 13 residues. Germline V lookup: CDR1 SGDLS, CDR2 YYNGEE. V dropped 0 bases and J dropped 6 bases, with 7 bases sitting between them. The CDR3 region has the DNA TGTGCCAGCAGCGTAGGAGGCTCTCAGCCCCAGCATTTT. This encodes CASSVGGSQPQHF.

The chain carries TRBV11-2 and TRBJ2-3, with TRBD2 as a possible D gene (5 bases). In germline, CDR1 is SGHAT, CDR2 FQNNGV. The V end was cut by 1 base, the J end by 3 bases, with 14 bases between. This CDR3 is built from 16 residues. The CDR3 nucleotides are TGTGCCAGCAGCTTAGGGGCTAGCTCAAGGACAGATACGCAGTATTTT. It codes for CASSLGASSRTDTQYF.

J is TRBJ2-1 and V is TRBV7-9, with D possibly TRBD1 on 6 matching bases. Trimming took 8 bases from V and 7 from J, leaving 15 bases between them. In germline, CDR1 is SEHNR, CDR2 FQNEAQ (reference sequence). The CDR3 loop spans 13 amino acids. The CDR3, as DNA: TGTGCCAGCTGGATGGGGGCGAGGAATGAGCAGTTCTTC. This encodes CASWMGARNEQFF.

The rearrangement joins TRBV20-1 to TRBJ2-5; D is uncertain. The germline V gene has CDR1 DFQATT and CDR2 SNEGSKA (reference sequence). Trimming pared 6 bases from V and 4 bases from J, leaving 6 bases between. This CDR3 spans 10 amino acids. CDR3 DNA sequence: TGCAGTGCCACATTAGAGACCCAGTACTTC. As protein: CSATLETQYF.

The chain combines TRBV29-1 with TRBJ2-3; maybe TRBD2 (6 bases). Germline V gene lookup returns CDR1 SQVTM and CDR2 ANQGSEA. There are 11 residues in the CDR3. V dropped 7 bases and J dropped 10 bases, with 15 bases sitting between them. The DNA for the CDR3 is TGCAGCGAGGCCGCGGGGTTGTCGCAGTATTTT. This encodes CSEAAGLSQYF.

The chain recombines TRBV7-9 with TRBJ2-3, with D uncertain. This CDR3 region has 15 residues. V was pared by 3 bases and J by 0 bases, with 10 bases between. Germline CDR1 SEHNR, CDR2 FQNEAQ (reference sequence). CDR3 nucleotide sequence: TGTGCCAGCAGCTTGTTGGCGGAGAGCACAGATACGCAGTATTTT. Residues: CASSLLAESTDTQYF.

The chain uses TRBV5-1 and TRBJ2-1; D is perhaps TRBD1 (7 bases). This CDR3 has 15 amino acids. Germline loops: CDR1 SGHRS, CDR2 YFSETQ. The ends were cut back, 4 bases at V and 6 bases at J, with 17 bases in the middle. The CDR3 DNA reads as TGCGCCAGCAGCCCGGAGGGGGCGCAAGGCAATGAGCAGTTCTTC. Translating gives CASSPEGAQGNEQFF.

The V gene is TRBV9, the J gene TRBJ2-7; TRBD1 matches at 9 bases. Germline-derived CDR1 and CDR2 are SGDLS and YYNGEE. This CDR3 is built from 16 residues. Trimming cost V 4 bases and J 4 bases; bases outside gene matches: 12. The CDR3 region is CASSKTGGRDPYEQYF. DNA of the CDR3: TGTGCCAGCAGCAAAACAGGGGGCCGGGACCCTTACGAGCAGTACTTC.

The CDR3, as DNA: TGTGCCAGCAGTGGGACTAGCGGGGGCCAAGAGACCCAGTACTTC. It specifies CASSGTSGGQETQYF. The rearrangement joins TRBV25-1 to TRBJ2-5; 13 nucleotides align to TRBD2. Trimming at V came to 4 bases and at J to 1 base, leaving 0 bases not matched to a gene. Germline V gives CDR1 MGHDK, CDR2 SYGVNS. This CDR3 is 15 amino acids long.

The rearrangement joins TRBV2 to TRBJ1-2; D is undetermined. This CDR3 is 10 amino acids long. The V gene lost 8 bases and the J gene lost 10 bases, with 11 bases spanning the gap. Germline lookup yields CDR1 SNHLY and CDR2 FYNNEI. The CDR3, as DNA: TGTGCCAGCGCGGTTCCCCTCTACACCTTC. Protein: CASAVPLYTF.

The CDR3 nucleotides read TGTGCCAGCAGTATTGGACAGGGTTCTCAAAAACTGTTTTTT. It specifies CASSIGQGSQKLFF. The V gene is TRBV5-6, the J gene TRBJ1-4, with 8 bases aligning to TRBD1. The CDR3 extends over 14 amino acids. CDR1 and CDR2 from the germline V gene are SGHDT and YYEEEE. The V gene end was trimmed by 5 bases and the J gene end by 9 bases; junction bases not matched to a gene: 9.

V and J are TRBV10-3 and TRBJ1-3; D gene ambiguous. Trimming left V 6 bases short and J 0 bases short, with 6 bases between. Germline CDR1 is ENHRY and CDR2 is SYGVKD. The length of the CDR3 is 13 residues. The chain's CDR3 is CAIRGDSGNTIYF. The DNA for the CDR3 is TGTGCCATCAGGGGCGACTCTGGAAACACCATATATTTT.

The chain couples TRBV18 to TRBJ2-3; 7 nucleotides match TRBD2. The CDR3 is made up of 16 amino acids. The V gene's germline CDR1 is KGHSH and CDR2 LQKENI. V shed 3 bases, J shed 3 bases, and the junction held 9 bases outside the gene matches. In nucleotides, the CDR3 is TGTGCCAGCTCACCCCTAGATCCGGGGGGAACAGATACGCAGTATTTT. Its protein product is CASSPLDPGGTDTQYF.

The chain employs TRBV7-9 and TRBJ2-3; 10 nucleotides match TRBD2. Germline CDR1 and CDR2: SEHNR and FQNEAQ (reference sequence). J lost 2 bases, V lost 6 bases, and 8 bases had no gene match. CDR3 length: 16 amino acids. Written as DNA, the CDR3 is TGTGCCAGCAGTCCTAATAGCGGGAGGCACACAGATACGCAGTATTTT. Translating it yields CASSPNSGRHTDTQYF.

The chain combines TRBV4-1 with TRBJ1-1; perhaps TRBD1 as D (6 bases). The CDR3 covers 15 residues. V lost 0 bases to trimming and J lost 5 bases, with 13 bases between them. Per the germline V gene, CDR1 is MGHRA and CDR2 is YSYEKL. This chain's CDR3 is CASSQEVGGRTEAFF. CDR3 coding DNA: TGCGCCAGCAGCCAAGAGGTTGGGGGCCGGACTGAAGCTTTCTTT.

The V call is TRBV4-2, the J call TRBJ2-3; D possibly corresponds to TRBD2 (5 bases). V dropped 1 base and J dropped 2 bases, with 10 bases sitting between them. The CDR3 length is 15 residues. Germline V CDR1 and CDR2: LGHNA, YNFKEQ. CDR3 DNA sequence: TGTGCCAGCAGCCAAGTCAGCGGAAACACAGATACGCAGTATTTT. This gives the protein CASSQVSGNTDTQYF.

This chain joins TRBV5-6 and TRBJ2-5; 7 bases align to TRBD1. TRBJ2-7 explains the end of the DNA better; the J call may be wrong. The CDR3 consists of 14 residues. In germline, CDR1 is SGHDT, CDR2 YYEEEE. CDR3 loop: CASSLQGFSYEQYF. The CDR3 DNA follows: TGTGCCAGCAGCTTACAGGGGTTTTCCTACGAGCAGTACTTC.

The CDR3 DNA reads as TGTGCCAGCAGCTTATGGAGCAGGGGACAGCCCCAGCATTTT. Protein: CASSLWSRGQPQHF. This chain joins TRBV7-3 and TRBJ1-5; D perhaps matches TRBD1 (6 bases). Germline assignment: CDR1 SGHTA and CDR2 FQGTGA. CDR3 length: 14 residues. V gave up 2 bases and J gave up 7 bases, with 12 bases separating them.

Regarding this clone: The final CDR3 position lacks the conserved phenylalanine or tryptophan, pointing to a likely read error. The DNA is left out, because the CDR3 cannot be placed on it with certainty; the CDR3 is given as TCRdb lists it. This chain links TRBV2 with TRBJ2-7; TRBD1, the table's D call, lacks a check against the DNA. The CDR3 has 12 amino acids, counting both end residues. CDR1 is SNHLY, CDR2 FYNNEI, per germline. The CDR3 loop reads CASSDLGGQGAG.

The chain links TRBV19 to TRBJ1-1; D gene unclear. Germline CDR1 and CDR2: LNHDA and SQIVND (reference sequence). The CDR3 contains 14 residues. Trimming left V 6 bases short and J 1 base short, with 12 bases between. The CDR3: CASRPPTRNTEAFF. In nucleotides, the CDR3 is TGTGCCAGTAGACCTCCCACGAGGAACACTGAAGCTTTCTTT.